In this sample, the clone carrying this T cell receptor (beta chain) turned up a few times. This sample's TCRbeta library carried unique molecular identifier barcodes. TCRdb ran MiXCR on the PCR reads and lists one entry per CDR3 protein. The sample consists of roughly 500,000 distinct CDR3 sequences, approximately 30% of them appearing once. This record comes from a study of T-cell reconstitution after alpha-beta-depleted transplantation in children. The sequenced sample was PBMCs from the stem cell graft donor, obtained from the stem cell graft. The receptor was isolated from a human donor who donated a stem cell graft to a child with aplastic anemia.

CDR3 in amino acids: CASSDKPRNTEAFF. The DNA of the CDR3 is TGTGCCAGCAGCGACAAACCAAGAAACACTGAAGCTTTCTTT. The V gene is TRBV6-1, the J gene TRBJ1-1; D unclear. This CDR3 is built from 14 residues. Trimming left V 6 bases short and J 2 bases short, with 13 bases between. Germline V gene sequence: CDR1 MNHNS, CDR2 SASEGT.